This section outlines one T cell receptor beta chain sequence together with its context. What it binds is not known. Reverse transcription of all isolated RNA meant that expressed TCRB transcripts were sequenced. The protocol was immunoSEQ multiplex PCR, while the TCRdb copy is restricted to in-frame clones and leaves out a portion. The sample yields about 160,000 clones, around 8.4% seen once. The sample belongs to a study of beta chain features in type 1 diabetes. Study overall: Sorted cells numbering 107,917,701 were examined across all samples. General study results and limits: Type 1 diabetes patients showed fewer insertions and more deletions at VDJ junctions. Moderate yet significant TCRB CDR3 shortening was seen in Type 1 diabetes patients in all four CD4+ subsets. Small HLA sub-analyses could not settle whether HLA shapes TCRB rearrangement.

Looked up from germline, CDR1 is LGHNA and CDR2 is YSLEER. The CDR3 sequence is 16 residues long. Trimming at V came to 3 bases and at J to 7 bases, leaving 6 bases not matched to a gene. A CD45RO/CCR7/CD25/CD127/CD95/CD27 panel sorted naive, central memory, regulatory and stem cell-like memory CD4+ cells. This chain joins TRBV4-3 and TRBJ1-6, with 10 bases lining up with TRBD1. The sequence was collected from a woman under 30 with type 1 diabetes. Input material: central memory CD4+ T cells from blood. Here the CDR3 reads CASSHTRDRGNSPLHF. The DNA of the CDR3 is TGCGCCAGCAGCCACACCCGGGACAGGGGAAATTCACCCCTCCACTTT.